This TCR beta chain emerged from a study of spatial heterogeneity in lung cancer. TCRdb called the 5' RACE reads again in MiXCR, with one record for every CDR3 protein. The repertoire holds roughly 20,000 distinct CDR3 sequences, about 4.6% seen once, with 6.5% to 9% in the top ten. Noted time point: sample taken at primary tumor resection. Whole RNA came from tumor, nontumor lung or frozen PBMC and was sequenced without being sorted. This clonotype has a count of ten or more. Looked up from germline, CDR1 is SGHTA and CDR2 is FQGNSA. The CDR3 consists of 11 residues. V shed 2 bases and J shed 5 bases, with 2 bases lying between them.

V gene TRBV7-2 combines with J gene TRBJ2-3; D ambiguous. The source of this sequence is a male donor with early-stage non-small cell lung cancer. The starting material was PBMCs, obtained at surgery. The CDR3 here is CASSLRDTQYF. The CDR3 DNA is TGTGCCAGCAGCTTACGAGATACGCAGTATTTT.